The 26 T cell receptor beta chains below all came from one sample that was sequenced in a study of blood T cell repertoires in COVID-19. Sequencing used immunoSEQ multiplex PCR; TCRdb keeps in-frame clones, though not all of them. The sample lists a few hundred thousand clones; more than 85% were seen once. The material sequenced was peripheral blood. The receptors shown here come from a man between 18 and 29 years old with active or convalescent COVID-19.

The chain is built from TRBV5-1 and TRBJ1-4, with TRBD1 as a possible D gene (5 bases). CDR1 and CDR2 (germline): SGHRS, YFSETQ. With 1 base removed from V and 1 base from J, the gap between germline ends came to 11 bases. This CDR3 is 16 amino acids long. In nucleotides, the CDR3 is TGCGCCAGCAGCTTGTCTGGGGCAGTAACTAATGAAAAACTGTTTTTT. This codes for CASSLSGAVTNEKLFF. Full variable domain (remainder filled in from reference TRBV5-1 and TRBJ1-4): KAGVTQTPRYLIKTRGQQVTLSCSPISGHRSVSWYQQTPGQGLQFLFEYFSETQRNKGNFPGRFSGRQFSNSRSEMNVSTLELGDSALYLCASSLSGAVTNEKLFFGSGTQLSVL.

The rearrangement joins TRBV29-1 to TRBJ2-4; D is unclear. V dropped 0 bases and J dropped 1 base, with 4 bases sitting between them. Germline-derived CDR1 and CDR2 are SQVTM and ANQGSEA. The CDR3 has 13 amino acids. CDR3 nucleotides: TGCAGCGTTGAAGACAGGGCCAAAAACATTCAGTACTTC. Residues: CSVEDRAKNIQYF.

This chain uses TRBV2 with TRBJ2-6; D gene unclear. Trimming took 6 bases from V and 2 from J, leaving 8 bases between them. The CDR3 has 14 residues. Germline CDR1 SNHLY, CDR2 FYNNEI. In DNA, the CDR3 is TGTGCCAGCAGCTATACTGCTGGGGCCAACGTCCTGACTTTC. This codes for CASSYTAGANVLTF.

This sequence joins TRBV10-3 and TRBJ1-5, with unresolved D. This CDR3 region has 13 residues. Germline CDR1 is ENHRY and CDR2 is SYGVKD. With 2 bases removed from V and 8 bases from J, the gap between germline ends came to 10 bases. Written as DNA, the CDR3 is TGTGCCATCAGTGAGGGGAGGGTGGAGCCCCAGCATTTT. It yields the protein CAISEGRVEPQHF.

The V and J genes are TRBV30 and TRBJ1-4, with a weak D call TRBD1 (5 bases). V dropped 3 bases and J dropped 3 bases, with 8 bases sitting between them. This CDR3 is 13 amino acids long. Germline loops: CDR1 GTSNPN, CDR2 SVGIG (reference sequence). CDR3 protein: CAWSRQPNEKLFF. DNA for the CDR3: TGTGCCTGGAGCAGACAGCCTAATGAAAAACTGTTTTTT.

The chain has TRBV12-3 or TRBV12-4 and TRBJ1-1; D gene uncertain. With 3 bases removed from V and 7 bases from J, the gap between germline ends came to 9 bases. The CDR3 has 12 residues. CDR3 region: CASSFGLLEAFF. In DNA form, the CDR3 reads TGTGCCAGCAGTTTCGGACTCCTTGAAGCTTTCTTT.

The chain has TRBV7-9 and TRBJ1-5; TRBD1 matches 7 bases. Germline V CDR1 and CDR2: SEHNR, FQNEAQ (reference sequence). This CDR3 region has 17 residues. Trimming removed 5 bases from V and 2 bases from J; junction bases left unmatched: 12. CDR3 loop: CASSQQHPGQGNQPQHF. The CDR3 bases are TGTGCCAGCAGCCAACAACACCCAGGACAGGGCAATCAGCCCCAGCATTTT.

This rearrangement joins TRBV6-5 to TRBJ2-4; D possibly corresponds to TRBD2 (7 bases). The CDR3 runs to 15 residues. Germline assignment: CDR1 MNHEY and CDR2 SVGAGI. Between the trimmed V and J ends, which lost 5 bases and 5 bases, there was a span of 16 bases. The CDR3 DNA reads TGTGCCAGCAGTCCTGGGAGGGGGGAGGAAAACATTCAGTACTTC. Protein: CASSPGRGEENIQYF.

Note on this clone: Without the conserved terminal phenylalanine or tryptophan, this CDR3 likely stems from a read error. Because the CDR3's place on the DNA is in doubt, the DNA is left out and the CDR3 is given as listed by TCRdb. J is TRBJ2-7 and V is TRBV2; TRBD1 is taken as the D call from the table, unchecked against the DNA. Germline-derived CDR1 and CDR2 are SNHLY and FYNNEI. Inclusive of both ends, the CDR3 amounts to 14 amino acids. CDR3 residues: CASRQGSDADKIFI.

This clone was found once. The chain carries TRBV5-1 and TRBJ1-5; TRBD1 is a possible D gene (5 bases). CDR3 size: 13 residues. The germline gives CDR1 SGHRS, CDR2 YFSETQ. V was shortened by 3 bases and J by 5 bases, with 9 bases between the two germline ends. The CDR3 DNA is TGCGCCAGCAGCTGGGGCAGGGATCAGCCCCAGCATTTT. Translating gives CASSWGRDQPQHF.

The chain's CDR3 is CAWSRQGPYQPQHF. Written as DNA, the CDR3 is TGTGCCTGGTCCCGACAGGGGCCCTATCAGCCCCAGCATTTT. The rearrangement uses TRBV30 and TRBJ1-5; 8 positions match TRBD1. The CDR3 extends over 14 amino acids. Per the germline V gene, CDR1 is GTSNPN and CDR2 is SVGIG (reference sequence). The ends lost 5 bases at V and 5 bases at J; junction bases unmatched: 8.

The gene calls are TRBV18 and TRBJ2-7; tentative D call: TRBD2 (6 bases). The CDR3 length is 14 residues. Trimming took off 2 bases at V and 4 bases at J, with 12 bases between the two ends. The V gene's germline CDR1 is KGHSH and CDR2 LQKENI. The DNA for the CDR3 is TGTGCCAGCTCACCAGGGGTAGGAGGGTACGAGCAGTACTTC. This gives the protein CASSPGVGGYEQYF.

The chain couples TRBV5-1 to TRBJ1-3, with D tentatively TRBD1 (6 bases). V dropped 3 bases and J dropped 3 bases, with 13 bases sitting between them. This CDR3 has 15 residues. CDR1 is SGHRS, CDR2 YFSETQ, per germline. The CDR3, as DNA: TGCGCCAGCAGCTACGGACAGTCTTATGGAAACACCATATATTTT. Its protein product is CASSYGQSYGNTIYF. Together with reference TRBV5-1 and TRBJ1-3, the CDR3 gives the full variable domain: KAGVTQTPRYLIKTRGQQVTLSCSPISGHRSVSWYQQTPGQGLQFLFEYFSETQRNKGNFPGRFSGRQFSNSRSEMNVSTLELGDSALYLCASSYGQSYGNTIYFGEGSWLTVV.

This chain links TRBV4-1 with TRBJ1-1; the D is unclear. The V and J ends lost 4 bases and 0 bases respectively, with 15 bases between them. The CDR3 has 16 amino acids. Germline assignment: CDR1 MGHRA and CDR2 YSYEKL. The CDR3 loop reads CASSPIHGAVNTEAFF. The CDR3 DNA sequence: TGCGCCAGCAGCCCTATCCACGGAGCGGTGAACACTGAAGCTTTCTTT.

V is TRBV6-5 and J is TRBJ1-4; 8 nucleotides line up with TRBD1. The ends lost 10 bases at V and 3 bases at J; junction bases unmatched: 7. Per the germline V gene, CDR1 is MNHEY and CDR2 is SVGAGI. This CDR3 spans 14 amino acids. CDR3 sequence: CATLLDRANEKLFF. CDR3 DNA: TGTGCCACCCTACTGGACAGGGCTAATGAAAAACTGTTTTTT.

The table lists this clone with a few counts. This sequence joins TRBV5-6 and TRBJ2-7, with 12 bases that match TRBD2. The CDR3 totals 14 residues. V trimming: 4 bases; J trimming: 4 bases; junction bases outside the gene matches: 3. Germline V gene lookup returns CDR1 SGHDT and CDR2 YYEEEE. The CDR3 DNA is TGTGCCAGCAGCCCGACTAGCGGGGGATACGAGCAGTACTTC. This codes for CASSPTSGGYEQYF.

V and J are TRBV11-2 and TRBJ2-1; D is undetermined. Trimming took 5 bases from V and 4 from J, leaving 6 bases between them. The CDR3 extends over 12 amino acids. Germline V gene data show CDR1 as SGHAT and CDR2 as FQNNGV. For the CDR3, the DNA is TGTGCCAGCAGCCCCCCATACAATGAGCAGTTCTTC. It yields the protein CASSPPYNEQFF.

The chain uses TRBV24-1 and TRBJ2-1, with 7 positions matching TRBD2. Germline CDR1 KGHDR, CDR2 SFDVKD. V trimming: 6 bases; J trimming: 10 bases; junction bases outside the gene matches: 5. The CDR3 contains 12 residues. The CDR3 region is CATSQAGSEQFF. Here the CDR3 DNA reads TGTGCCACCAGTCAAGCGGGAAGCGAGCAGTTCTTC.

V usage is TRBV7-9 and J usage is TRBJ2-3, with no clear D. The CDR3 sequence is 14 residues long. With 5 bases removed from V and 3 bases from J, the gap between germline ends came to 12 bases. CDR1 and CDR2 (germline): SEHNR, FQNEAQ (reference sequence). The CDR3 here is CASSRYDGTDTQYF. The DNA of the CDR3 is TGTGCCAGCAGCCGCTACGACGGGACAGATACGCAGTATTTT.

In this sample, this clone turned up once. The rearrangement joins TRBV19 to TRBJ1-4, with 8 nucleotides matching TRBD1. J lost 7 bases, V lost 5 bases, and 9 bases had no gene match. The germline V gene encodes CDR1 LNHDA and CDR2 SQIVND (reference sequence). There are 15 residues in the CDR3. CDR3 bases: TGTGCCAGTAGTCAACCGGGACAGGAAGCTGAAAAACTGTTTTTT. It encodes CASSQPGQEAEKLFF.

The chain has TRBV5-4 and TRBJ1-1, with a possible D match to TRBD1 (5 bases). CDR1 and CDR2 from the germline V gene are SGHNT and YYREEE (reference sequence). The V gene lost 0 bases and the J gene lost 4 bases, with 19 bases spanning the gap. This CDR3 is 17 amino acids long. This CDR3 is CASSLVGQGGSSTEAFF. The CDR3 DNA reads TGTGCCAGCAGCTTGGTGGGCCAGGGCGGGAGTAGCACTGAAGCTTTCTTT.

As for this clone: The junction shows a germline mismatch at one end, possibly a read error. This CDR3 is also generated by other DNA sequences in the sample. The V and J genes are TRBV3-1 (or the pseudogene TRBV3-2) and TRBJ2-1; D call uncertain. Germline V gene sequence: CDR1 LGHDT, CDR2 YNNKEL (reference sequence). The CDR3 is 12 residues long. The CDR3 nucleotides read TGTGCCAGCAGCCAGGTGGAGCGTGAGCAATTCTTC. Protein sequence: CASSQVEREQFF.

To note about this clone: Other DNA sequences in the sample encode the same CDR3. The J gene is TRBJ2-7, the V gene TRBV12-3 or TRBV12-4; 8 bases fit TRBD1. The CDR3 loop spans 13 amino acids. With 1 base clipped from V and 6 bases from J, the junction kept 2 bases outside the gene matches. This CDR3 reads CASSLGTGSEQYF. The DNA of the CDR3 is TGTGCCAGCAGTTTAGGGACAGGGAGCGAGCAGTACTTC.

The genes are TRBV28 and TRBJ2-2; 8 nucleotides line up with TRBD2. The CDR3 contains 17 residues. Trimming took 8 bases from V and 1 from J; bases not matched to a gene: 12. Germline CDR1 is MDHEN and CDR2 is SYDVKM. CDR3 nucleotides: TGTGCCAGCGGATCGGGGGGGCGGGCGATGAACACCGGGGAGCTGTTTTTT. Its translation: CASGSGGRAMNTGELFF.

This clone was seen only once. The chain combines TRBV29-1 with TRBJ1-1, with D maybe TRBD1 (5 bases). The germline gives CDR1 SQVTM, CDR2 ANQGSEA. The CDR3 sequence is 10 residues long. V was shortened by 4 bases and J by 10 bases, with 10 bases between the two germline ends. CDR3 bases: TGCAGCGTTGTCAGGGATGGAGCTTTCTTT. As protein: CSVVRDGAFF. The whole variable domain, remainder taken from reference TRBV29-1 and TRBJ1-1, is SAVISQKPSRDICQRGTSLTIQCQVDSQVTMMFWYRQQPGQSLTLIATANQGSEATYESGFVIDKFPISRPNLTFSTLTVSNMSPEDSSIYLCSVVRDGAFFGQGTRLTVV.

CDR3 region: CASSRQGPGELFF. As DNA, the CDR3 is TGTGCCAGCAGTCGACAGGGGCCCGGGGAGCTGTTTTTT. The chain is built from TRBV7-6 and TRBJ2-2, with 8 bases aligning to TRBD1. The CDR3 extends over 13 amino acids. Germline trimming cut 6 bases from V and 6 bases from J; bases unmatched to any gene: 3. Per germline, CDR1 SGHVS and CDR2 FNYEAQ. Full variable domain (remainder filled in from reference TRBV7-6 and TRBJ2-2): GAGVSQSPRYKVTKRGQDVALRCDPISGHVSLYWYRQALGQGPEFLTYFNYEAQQDKSGLPNDRFSAERPEGSISTLTIQRTEQRDSAMYRCASSRQGPGELFFGEGSRLTVL.